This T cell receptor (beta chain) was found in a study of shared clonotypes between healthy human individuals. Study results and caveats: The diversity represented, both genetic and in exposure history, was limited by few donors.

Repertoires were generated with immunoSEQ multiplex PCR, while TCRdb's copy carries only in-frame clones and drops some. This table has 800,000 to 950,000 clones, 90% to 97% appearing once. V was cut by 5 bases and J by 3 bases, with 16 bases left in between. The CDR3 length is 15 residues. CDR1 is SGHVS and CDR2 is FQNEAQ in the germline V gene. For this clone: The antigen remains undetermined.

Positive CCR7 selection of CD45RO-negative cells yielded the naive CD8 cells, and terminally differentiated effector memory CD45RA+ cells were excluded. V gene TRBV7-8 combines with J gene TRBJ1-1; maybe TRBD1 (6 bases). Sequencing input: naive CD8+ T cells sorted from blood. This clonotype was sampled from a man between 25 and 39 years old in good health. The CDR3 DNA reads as TGTGCCAGCAGCGCAAGGACAGTCGTTGACACTGAAGCTTTCTTT. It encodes CASSARTVVDTEAFF. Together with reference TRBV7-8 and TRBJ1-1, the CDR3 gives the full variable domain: GAGVSQSPRYKVAKRGQDVALRCDPISGHVSLFWYQQALGQGPEFLTYFQNEAQLDKSGLPSDRFFAERPEGSVSTLKIQRTQQEDSAVYLCASSARTVVDTEAFFGQGTRLTVV.